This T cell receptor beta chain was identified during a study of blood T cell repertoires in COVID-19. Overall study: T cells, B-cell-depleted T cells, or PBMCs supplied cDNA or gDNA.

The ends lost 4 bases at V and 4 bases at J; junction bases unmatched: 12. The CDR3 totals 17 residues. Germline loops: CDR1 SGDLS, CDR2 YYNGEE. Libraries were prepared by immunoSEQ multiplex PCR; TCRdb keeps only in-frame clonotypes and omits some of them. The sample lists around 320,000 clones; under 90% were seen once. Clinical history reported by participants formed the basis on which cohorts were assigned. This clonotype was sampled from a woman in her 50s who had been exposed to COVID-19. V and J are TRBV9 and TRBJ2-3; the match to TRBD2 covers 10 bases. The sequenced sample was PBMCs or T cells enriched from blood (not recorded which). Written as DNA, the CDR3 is TGTGCCAGCAGCCCGGGAGGAAAGCGGGGGGGCCCAGATACGCAGTATTTT. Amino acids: CASSPGGKRGGPDTQYF. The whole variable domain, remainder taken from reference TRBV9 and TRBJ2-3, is DSGVTQTPKHLITATGQRVTLRCSPRSGDLSVYWYQQSLDQGLQFLIQYYNGEERAKGNILERFSAQQFPDLHSELNLSSLELGDSALYFCASSPGGKRGGPDTQYFGPGTRLTVL.